This paragraph reports one T cell receptor (beta chain). This entry is derived from a study of response to subunit inactivated influenza vaccine. Each CDR3 protein is one row after TCRdb ran MiXCR on the RT-PCR reads. The sample carries 650,000 to 800,000 distinct CDR3 sequences, about 18% recorded once. This CDR3 contains 16 residues. Per germline, CDR1 SGHTA and CDR2 FQGNSA. V was clipped by 5 bases and J by 6 bases, with 21 bases between them. This chain connects TRBV7-2 to TRBJ2-3, with D tentatively TRBD1 or TRBD2 (5 bases each). The source of this sequence is a man aged 50-59 years who received an inactivated influenza vaccine. The material was PBMCs from blood, obtained 5 days after vaccination. The CDR3 sequence is CASSPRVGDAWDTQYF. The CDR3 bases are TGTGCCAGCAGCCCCCGGGTGGGGGACGCATGGGATACGCAGTATTTT.